These 8 T cell receptor beta chains came from one sample sequenced in a study of T cells expressing NK-cell markers. From its re-call of the 5' RACE reads, TCRdb lists each CDR3 protein once, without DNA. The repertoire table contains 200,000 to 300,000 distinct CDR3 sequences. Sequencing was performed on blood T cells: a sorted CD56 or NKG2C T cell subset, CD4+ or CD8+ T cells, or bulk PBMC T cells (not recorded which). These receptors all stem from a man aged 18 to 29 in good health.

This sequence joins TRBV5-5 and TRBJ2-1; TCRdb selects TRBD1, and the lack of DNA leaves this call unchecked. Per germline, CDR1 SGHKS and CDR2 YYEKEE (reference sequence). This CDR3 region has 14 residues. The CDR3 spells CASSDGTGYNEQFF.

V and J are TRBV7-2 and TRBJ2-1; TCRdb selects TRBD1, and the lack of DNA leaves this call unchecked. CDR1 SGHTA and CDR2 FQGNSA come from the germline V gene. This CDR3 contains 14 residues. This chain's CDR3 is CASSSRVHGNEQFF.

V and J are TRBV18 and TRBJ2-3. The CDR3 spans 12 residues. Germline CDR1 is KGHSH and CDR2 is LQKENI. The CDR3 region is CASSPDSDTQYF.

This chain connects TRBV11-2 to TRBJ1-1. The V gene's germline CDR1 is SGHAT and CDR2 FQNNGV. The CDR3 totals 12 residues. CDR3 amino acids: CASAVGNTEAFF.

The chain joins TRBV28 to TRBJ2-2; TCRdb's D gene call, TRBD1, goes unchecked for lack of DNA. The CDR3 extends over 15 amino acids. Germline V lookup: CDR1 MDHEN, CDR2 SYDVKM. The CDR3: CATRRGQRNTGELFF.

The chain links TRBV20-1 to TRBJ2-3; TCRdb reports TRBD1, a call that lacks DNA to check it against. This CDR3 has 16 residues. Per the germline V gene, CDR1 is DFQATT and CDR2 is SNEGSKA (reference sequence). CDR3 protein: CSAFRDIPGITDTQYF.

The V gene is TRBV11-2, the J gene TRBJ2-1; TCRdb calls TRBD2, which cannot be checked without DNA. Germline V gives CDR1 SGHAT, CDR2 FQNNGV. This CDR3 is 16 amino acids long. The CDR3 sequence is CASSTIRTSGTREQFF.

The chain combines TRBV5-1 with TRBJ2-4; as DNA is missing, the TRBD1 call by TCRdb cannot be tested. The CDR3 consists of 13 residues. Germline values: CDR1 SGHRS, CDR2 YFSETQ. CDR3 protein: CASRVEGANIQYF.